The 27 T cell receptor beta chains below come from one sample, sequenced in a study of blood T cell repertoires in COVID-19. Here immunoSEQ multiplex PCR was the method, and the copy in TCRdb shows in-frame clones only, minus some. The data contain about 330,000 clones, 70% to 90% of them singletons. The sample consisted of PBMCs or T cells enriched from blood (not recorded which). The receptors come from a woman under 40 who had recovered from COVID-19.

The J gene is TRBJ1-5, the V gene TRBV30, with TRBD1 as a possible D gene (5 bases). This CDR3 region has 19 residues. Trimming removed 3 bases at V and 0 bases at J, with 24 bases between. Germline V gene lookup returns CDR1 GTSNPN and CDR2 SVGIG (reference sequence). CDR3 coding DNA: TGTGCCTGGAGGAAACCCGACCGACATCGACAGTATAGCAATCAGCCCCAGCATTTT. Translating it yields CAWRKPDRHRQYSNQPQHF.

The CDR3 protein is CASSIGGGINEKLFF. CDR3 nucleotide sequence: TGTGCCAGTAGTATTGGTGGCGGAATTAATGAAAAACTGTTTTTT. V is TRBV19 and J is TRBJ1-4; D remains ambiguous. The germline V and J ends were trimmed by 3 bases and 4 bases, with 12 bases remaining between them. Germline lookup yields CDR1 LNHDA and CDR2 SQIVND (reference sequence). The CDR3 is 15 amino acids. The full variable domain, rest sourced from reference TRBV19 and TRBJ1-4, is DGGITQSPKYLFRKEGQNVTLSCEQNLNHDAMYWYRQDPGQGLRLIYYSQIVNDFQKGDIAEGYSVSREKKESFPLTVTSAQKNPTAFYLCASSIGGGINEKLFFGSGTQLSVL.

This clone has more than one count but fewer than ten. Additional DNA sequences in this sample encode the identical CDR3. The rearrangement joins TRBV9 to TRBJ1-3; D is unresolved. V lost 0 bases and J 0 bases, leaving 4 bases between the germline ends. The CDR3 is 14 amino acids. Per germline, CDR1 SGDLS and CDR2 YYNGEE. This chain's CDR3 is CASSVGSSGNTIYF. CDR3 DNA sequence: TGTGCCAGCAGCGTAGGGAGCTCTGGAAACACCATATATTTT. The full variable domain, rest sourced from reference TRBV9 and TRBJ1-3, is DSGVTQTPKHLITATGQRVTLRCSPRSGDLSVYWYQQSLDQGLQFLIQYYNGEERAKGNILERFSAQQFPDLHSELNLSSLELGDSALYFCASSVGSSGNTIYFGEGSWLTVV.

CDR3 sequence: CASSLRRGRYYGYTF. The CDR3 DNA reads TGTGCCAGCAGCCTACGTAGGGGCCGCTACTATGGCTACACCTTC. The chain employs TRBV11-2 and TRBJ1-2, with a tentative D call TRBD1 (5 bases). CDR3 length: 15 residues. Germline lookup yields CDR1 SGHAT and CDR2 FQNNGV. V was shortened by 5 bases and J by 3 bases, with 16 bases between the two germline ends.

V gene TRBV4-3 combines with J gene TRBJ2-7; no definite D call. V was pared by 1 base and J by 0 bases, with 7 bases between. The germline CDR1 and CDR2 sequences are LGHNA and YSLEER. The CDR3 runs to 14 residues. For the CDR3, the DNA is TGCGCCAGCAGCCAAGTGGCAGGCTCCTACGAGCAGTACTTC. Translation: CASSQVAGSYEQYF.

V is TRBV24-1 and J is TRBJ2-2; no reliable D call. With 4 bases removed from V and 0 bases from J, the gap between germline ends came to 11 bases. CDR3 length: 16 residues. Germline CDR1 reads KGHDR; CDR2 reads SFDVKD. The CDR3 nucleotides are TGTGCCACCAGTGACAAAGAGAATGCGAACACCGGGGAGCTGTTTTTT. As protein: CATSDKENANTGELFF.

The chain couples TRBV6-5 to TRBJ1-5, with 7 bases that match TRBD1. Trimming at V came to 7 bases and at J to 1 base, leaving 7 bases not matched to a gene. The germline gives CDR1 MNHEY, CDR2 SVGAGI. The CDR3 is 15 residues long. The CDR3 loop is CASNTGTVSNQPQHF. In DNA, the CDR3 is TGTGCCAGCAATACCGGGACAGTAAGCAATCAGCCCCAGCATTTT.

The V and J genes are TRBV5-4 and TRBJ1-2; possible D gene TRBD1, 5 bases. CDR1 SGHNT and CDR2 YYREEE come from the germline V gene (reference sequence). The length of the CDR3 is 15 residues. Trimming removed 0 bases at V and 0 bases at J, with 9 bases between. CDR3 coding DNA: TGTGCCAGCAGCTTGGGGCAGGGAACTAACTATGGCTACACCTTC. Translated: CASSLGQGTNYGYTF.

This chain uses TRBV11-1 with TRBJ1-2, with unresolved D. Germline V gene lookup returns CDR1 SGHAT and CDR2 FQDESV (reference sequence). The CDR3 is 11 residues long. With 4 bases removed from V and 6 bases from J, the gap between germline ends came to 6 bases. The CDR3 region is CASSSTNGYTF. For the CDR3, the DNA is TGTGCCAGCAGCTCTACGAATGGCTACACCTTC.

The chain links TRBV15 to TRBJ2-7; the D gene is possibly TRBD1 (5 bases). The CDR3 sequence is 14 residues long. V lost 5 bases to trimming and J lost 3 bases, with 14 bases between them. Germline CDR1 and CDR2: LNHNV and YYDKDF (reference sequence). The CDR3 DNA follows: TGTGCCACCAGCGTCCCCGGACAACACTACGAGCAGTACTTC. Protein: CATSVPGQHYEQYF.

The chain links TRBV10-2 to TRBJ2-3, with TRBD2 as a possible D gene (6 bases). CDR1 is WSHSY and CDR2 is SAAADI in the germline V gene. The CDR3 is 15 amino acids. V was cut by 3 bases and J by 0 bases, with 10 bases left in between. CDR3 coding DNA: TGCGCCAGCAGTGAAGGGACTCGAAGCACAGATACGCAGTATTTT. Translating it yields CASSEGTRSTDTQYF.

This rearrangement joins TRBV5-1 to TRBJ2-2; a weak D match, TRBD2 (6 bases). CDR3 length: 15 amino acids. V was shortened by 4 bases and J by 3 bases, with 13 bases between the two germline ends. Per the germline V gene, CDR1 is SGHRS and CDR2 is YFSETQ. The DNA for the CDR3 is TGCGCCAGCAGCCTCCCTGGGGGGTACACCGGGGAGCTGTTTTTT. Its translation is CASSLPGGYTGELFF.

The V gene is TRBV5-1, the J gene TRBJ2-5; perhaps TRBD1 as D (5 bases). The CDR3 runs to 13 residues. CDR1 and CDR2 from the germline V gene are SGHRS and YFSETQ. V lost 5 bases and J 4 bases, leaving 12 bases between the germline ends. This CDR3 reads CASSQGARETQYF. The CDR3 nucleotides are TGCGCCAGCAGTCAAGGGGCCCGAGAGACCCAGTACTTC.

The V and J genes are TRBV6-2 or TRBV6-3 and TRBJ1-1; 7 positions match TRBD1. Germline V gene data show CDR1 as MNHEY and CDR2 as SVGEGT. The CDR3 length is 14 residues. The V gene end was trimmed by 5 bases and the J gene end by 1 base; junction bases not matched to a gene: 4. CDR3 sequence reads: CASSDRAPNTEAFF. The CDR3 nucleotides read TGTGCCAGCAGTGACAGGGCCCCGAACACTGAAGCTTTCTTT.

The rearrangement joins TRBV5-8 to TRBJ1-6, with 7 bases that match TRBD1. The CDR3 consists of 14 residues. The V gene's germline CDR1 is SGHTS and CDR2 YDEGEE. Germline trimming cut 4 bases from V and 7 bases from J; bases unmatched to any gene: 5. The CDR3 sequence is CASSRGQQNSPLHF. DNA of the CDR3: TGTGCCAGCAGCCGGGGACAGCAGAATTCACCCCTCCACTTT.

In this sample, this clone turned up a few times. Other DNA sequences within the sample encode an identical CDR3. The chain links TRBV6-2 or TRBV6-3 to TRBJ2-7; TRBD2 might be the D (5 bases). The V gene lost 2 bases and the J gene lost 2 bases, with 7 bases spanning the gap. Per germline, CDR1 MNHEY and CDR2 SVGEGT. This CDR3 spans 13 amino acids. The CDR3 DNA sequence: TGTGCCAGCAGTTACAGCGGACCCTACGAGCAGTACTTC. Translation: CASSYSGPYEQYF.

This chain joins TRBV19 and TRBJ2-6, with D perhaps TRBD1 (7 bases). Trimming shortened V by 7 bases and J by 1 base, and 14 bases separated the two germline ends. The CDR3 covers 16 residues. Germline lookup yields CDR1 LNHDA and CDR2 SQIVND (reference sequence). CDR3 amino acids: CASTTPGGSGANVLTF. The CDR3 DNA is TGTGCCAGTACCACCCCAGGGGGGTCTGGGGCCAACGTCCTGACTTTC.

This clone has a single count. The J gene is TRBJ1-3, the V gene TRBV11-2; D not certain. V was trimmed by 1 base and J by 0 bases, leaving 4 bases between them. The germline CDR1 and CDR2 sequences are SGHAT and FQNNGV. CDR3 size: 14 residues. The DNA of the CDR3 is TGTGCCAGCAGCTTAGCCAACTCTGGAAACACCATATATTTT. Its protein is CASSLANSGNTIYF. Supplemented by reference TRBV11-2 and TRBJ1-3, the full variable domain reads EAGVAQSPRYKIIEKRQSVAFWCNPISGHATLYWYQQILGQGPKLLIQFQNNGVVDDSQLPKDRFSAERLKGVDSTLKIQPAKLEDSAVYLCASSLANSGNTIYFGEGSWLTVV.

The rearrangement uses TRBV5-1 and TRBJ1-1; D ambiguous. CDR1 and CDR2 from the germline V gene are SGHRS and YFSETQ. The V end lost 0 bases, the J end lost 0 bases, and 6 bases lay between the germline ends. The CDR3 covers 14 residues. The CDR3 DNA reads TGCGCCAGCAGCTTGGCTCAGGTGAACACTGAAGCTTTCTTT. This gives the protein CASSLAQVNTEAFF.

The chain is built from TRBV30 and TRBJ1-1, with D unresolved. The CDR3 is made up of 13 amino acids. Germline V CDR1 and CDR2: GTSNPN, SVGIG (reference sequence). Deletions cut 1 base from V and 5 bases from J, with 11 bases between. CDR3: CAWSEGDRTEAFF. For the CDR3, the DNA is TGTGCCTGGAGTGAGGGAGATCGGACTGAAGCTTTCTTT.

The chain is built from TRBV25-1 and TRBJ2-1; 9 nucleotides agree with TRBD1. The germline gives CDR1 MGHDK, CDR2 SYGVNS. Germline trimming cut 6 bases from V and 6 bases from J; bases unmatched to any gene: 9. The CDR3 length is 15 residues. The CDR3 DNA reads as TGTGCCAGCAGCAAAACAGGGGGCGCGGGCAATGAGCAGTTCTTC. Protein product: CASSKTGGAGNEQFF. The full variable domain, rest sourced from reference TRBV25-1 and TRBJ2-1, is EADIYQTPRYLVIGTGKKITLECSQTMGHDKMYWYQQDPGMELHLIHYSYGVNSTEKGDLSSESTVSRIRTEHFPLTLESARPSHTSQYLCASSKTGGAGNEQFFGPGTRLTVL.

The chain combines TRBV30 with TRBJ1-1; D possibly corresponds to TRBD1 (6 bases). V dropped 1 base and J dropped 4 bases, with 16 bases sitting between them. Germline V gene data show CDR1 as GTSNPN and CDR2 as SVGIG (reference sequence). This CDR3 is 15 amino acids long. CDR3 residues: CAWSAIGGQGTEAFF. In DNA, the CDR3 is TGTGCCTGGAGTGCGATCGGGGGGCAGGGCACTGAAGCTTTCTTT.

The chain carries TRBV20-1 and TRBJ2-3; maybe TRBD2 (6 bases). CDR3 length equals 15 residues. V lost 3 bases, J lost 2 bases, and 15 bases lay in between. Germline loops: CDR1 DFQATT, CDR2 SNEGSKA (reference sequence). The CDR3 protein is CSASLGVAVTDTQYF. The CDR3 DNA is TGCAGTGCTAGTCTCGGGGTAGCGGTCACAGATACGCAGTATTTT.

This clone was seen a single time. The chain links TRBV11-1 to TRBJ1-5; the D gene is possibly TRBD1 (5 bases). CDR1 is SGHAT, CDR2 FQDESV, per germline (reference sequence). The CDR3 loop spans 15 amino acids. Deletions cut 1 base from V and 7 bases from J, with 14 bases between. The CDR3 DNA follows: TGTGCCAGCAGCTTAGAGGGGCAGGGAAGACAGCCCCAGCATTTT. This translates into CASSLEGQGRQPQHF.

This clone was seen a single time. V usage is TRBV5-8 and J usage is TRBJ1-2, with a tentative D call TRBD1 (6 bases). Trimming stripped 0 bases from V and 4 bases from J, with 13 bases between. From germline, CDR1 is SGHTS and CDR2 YDEGEE. CDR3 length: 15 residues. CDR3 DNA sequence: TGTGCCAGCAGCTTGGCTGCAGGGGCACTCTATGGCTACACCTTC. It codes for CASSLAAGALYGYTF.

The chain combines TRBV6-5 with TRBJ1-1; 7 bases agree with TRBD1. The V gene end was trimmed by 6 bases and the J gene end by 8 bases; junction bases not matched to a gene: 9. This CDR3 contains 13 residues. Germline V lookup: CDR1 MNHEY, CDR2 SVGAGI. CDR3 coding DNA: TGTGCCAGCAGACAGGGACAGCCGGGGGAAGCTTTCTTT. Translating gives CASRQGQPGEAFF.

The chain uses TRBV2 and TRBJ1-5, with a possible D match to TRBD1 (5 bases). The germline V and J ends were trimmed by 8 bases and 5 bases, with 10 bases remaining between them. Germline lookup yields CDR1 SNHLY and CDR2 FYNNEI. The CDR3 sequence is 12 residues long. CDR3 nucleotides: TGTGCCAGCCGCCAGGGTGATCAGCCCCAGCATTTT. Encoded protein: CASRQGDQPQHF.